Listed here are 27 T cell receptor beta chains from one sample, sequenced in a study of shared clonotypes between healthy human individuals. Repertoires were generated with immunoSEQ multiplex PCR, while TCRdb's copy carries only in-frame clones and drops some. Of 2 million to 2.5 million clones in the sample, roughly 93% were seen once. Sequencing input: naive CD4+ T cells from PBMCs. Regarding subset: CD45RA+ positively selected. Receptor source: a man aged 18 to 29 in good health. Some clones in this sample may be carry-over from other donors' samples.

CDR3 sequence (DNA): TGTGCCAGCAGTCCCCTGACTAGCGAGTTAACAGATACGCAGTATTTT. It translates to CASSPLTSELTDTQYF. The gene calls are TRBV27 and TRBJ2-3; 8 bases are a match to TRBD2. The CDR3 consists of 16 residues. Germline values: CDR1 MNHEY, CDR2 SMNVEV (reference sequence). After removal of 5 bases from V and 3 bases from J, the junction contained 10 bases not matched to a gene.

The chain links TRBV9 to TRBJ2-3, with a weak D call TRBD2 (5 bases). The V and J ends lost 4 bases and 3 bases respectively, with 18 bases between them. From germline, CDR1 is SGDLS and CDR2 YYNGEE. This CDR3 is built from 16 residues. The CDR3 DNA reads TGTGCCAGCAGCCGCCTATATCCTAGAGGGACAGATACGCAGTATTTT. Translated, it gives CASSRLYPRGTDTQYF.

The rearrangement links TRBV6-6 to TRBJ1-4; D perhaps matches TRBD1 (5 bases). CDR1 is MNHNY, CDR2 SVGAGI, per germline (reference sequence). V was pared by 2 bases and J by 1 base, with 8 bases between. The CDR3 covers 15 residues. The CDR3 reads CASSYGDRTNEKLFF. The CDR3, as DNA: TGTGCCAGCAGTTACGGCGACAGAACTAATGAAAAACTGTTTTTT.

The chain combines TRBV11-3 with TRBJ2-1; perhaps D is TRBD1 or TRBD2 (5 bases each). This CDR3 is 12 amino acids long. CDR1 is SGHNT, CDR2 YENEEA, per germline. Trimming pared 0 bases from V and 8 bases from J, leaving 5 bases between. In nucleotides, the CDR3 is TGTGCCAGCAGCTTAGAGGGGGATGAGCAGTTCTTC. Translation gives CASSLEGDEQFF. Full variable domain (rest looked up from reference TRBV11-3 and TRBJ2-1): EAGVVQSPRYKIIEKKQPVAFWCNPISGHNTLYWYLQNLGQGPELLIRYENEEAVDDSQLPKDRFSAERLKGVDSTLKIQPAELGDSAVYLCASSLEGDEQFFGPGTRLTVL.

The chain has TRBV28 and TRBJ1-4, with 8 nucleotides matching TRBD1. Trimming cost V 6 bases and J 3 bases; bases outside gene matches: 6. Germline values: CDR1 MDHEN, CDR2 SYDVKM. The CDR3 contains 15 residues. CDR3 protein: CASRGEQGANEKLFF. The CDR3 DNA reads as TGTGCCAGCAGAGGAGAACAGGGGGCTAATGAAAAACTGTTTTTT.

This clone has just one count. V gene TRBV5-8 combines with J gene TRBJ2-3; no firm D call. The CDR3 has 11 residues. Trimming cost V 0 bases and J 4 bases, with 0 bases left between them. From germline, CDR1 is SGHTS and CDR2 YDEGEE. CDR3 DNA sequence: TGTGCCAGCAGCTTGGCAGATACGCAGTATTTT. Amino acid sequence: CASSLADTQYF.

The genes are TRBV28 and TRBJ2-1, with 8 bases that match TRBD2. V shed 3 bases, J shed 4 bases, and the junction held 5 bases outside the gene matches. This CDR3 is built from 15 residues. Germline V gene data show CDR1 as MDHEN and CDR2 as SYDVKM. The CDR3: CASSFAGGAYNEQFF. The CDR3 coding sequence is TGTGCCAGCAGTTTTGCGGGGGGCGCTTACAATGAGCAGTTCTTC.

The V gene is TRBV5-1, the J gene TRBJ1-1; D unresolved. The CDR3 spans 13 residues. Trimming removed 1 base from V and 3 bases from J, with 7 bases in between. CDR1 and CDR2 from the germline V gene are SGHRS and YFSETQ. In DNA, the CDR3 is TGCGCCAGCAGCTTGACAGAGTACACTGAAGCTTTCTTT. Its protein product is CASSLTEYTEAFF.

This chain joins TRBV28 and TRBJ2-7; D might be TRBD1 (6 bases). CDR1 is MDHEN and CDR2 is SYDVKM in the germline V gene. CDR3 size: 15 residues. Trimming cost V 6 bases and J 1 base, with 16 bases left between them. The chain's CDR3 is CASRLAPGQSYEQYF. The CDR3 DNA sequence: TGTGCCAGCAGGCTTGCTCCGGGACAATCCTACGAGCAGTACTTC.

The chain has TRBV30 and TRBJ1-6; D gene uncertain. Trimming pared 3 bases from V and 9 bases from J, leaving 15 bases between. This CDR3 has 14 residues. In germline, CDR1 is GTSNPN, CDR2 SVGIG (reference sequence). CDR3 DNA sequence: TGTGCCTGGAGCGGTCCTCTTTCCCGTTCACCCCTCCACTTT. It encodes CAWSGPLSRSPLHF. Complete variable domain (other parts from reference TRBV30 and TRBJ1-6): SQTIHQWPATLVQPVGSPLSLECTVEGTSNPNLYWYRQAAGRGLQLLFYSVGIGQISSEVPQNLSASRPQDRQFILSSKKLLLSDSGFYLCAWSGPLSRSPLHFGNGTRLTVT.

The chain couples TRBV7-3 to TRBJ1-5; the match to TRBD1 covers 7 bases. Germline CDR1 and CDR2: SGHTA and FQGTGA. The CDR3 covers 15 residues. Trimming cost V 4 bases and J 6 bases; bases outside gene matches: 9. CDR3 amino acids: CASSSQDRVGQPQHF. Written as DNA, the CDR3 is TGTGCCAGCAGCTCCCAAGACAGGGTGGGTCAGCCCCAGCATTTT.

V gene TRBV7-8 combines with J gene TRBJ2-1; 11 bases are shared with TRBD2. Germline assignment: CDR1 SGHVS and CDR2 FQNEAQ. The CDR3 contains 15 residues. Germline trimming cut 6 bases from V and 3 bases from J; bases unmatched to any gene: 4. For the CDR3, the DNA is TGTGCCAGCAGTTTACTAGCGGGAGTCTACAATGAGCAGTTCTTC. Residues: CASSLLAGVYNEQFF.

The chain joins TRBV7-9 to TRBJ1-6, with D uncertain. CDR3 length: 14 residues. Between the trimmed V and J ends, which lost 5 bases and 7 bases, there was a span of 12 bases. Looked up from germline, CDR1 is SEHNR and CDR2 is FQNEAQ (reference sequence). The CDR3 DNA reads as TGTGCCAGCAGCGCTCTCTCGGGAAATTCACCCCTCCACTTT. This sequence encodes CASSALSGNSPLHF. The full variable domain, its missing parts supplied by reference TRBV7-9 and TRBJ1-6, is DTGVSQNPRHKITKRGQNVTFRCDPISEHNRLYWYRQTLGQGPEFLTYFQNEAQLEKSRLLSDRFSAERPKGSFSTLEIQRTEQGDSAMYLCASSALSGNSPLHFGNGTRLTVT.

The chain is built from TRBV7-8 and TRBJ2-7; D is unresolved. CDR1 and CDR2 from the germline V gene are SGHVS and FQNEAQ. CDR3 length: 15 amino acids. Trimming shortened V by 3 bases and J by 0 bases, and 12 bases separated the two germline ends. The CDR3 spells CASSLSARSSYEQYF. The CDR3 DNA is TGTGCCAGCAGCTTGAGCGCCAGGAGCTCCTACGAGCAGTACTTC.

This clone was detected once. The CDR3 spells CASSFARVSGNTIYF. CDR3 sequence (DNA): TGTGCCAGCAGCTTTGCCAGGGTCTCTGGAAACACCATATATTTT. This rearrangement joins TRBV7-2 to TRBJ1-3; tentative D call: TRBD1 (5 bases). CDR1 and CDR2 from the germline V gene are SGHTA and FQGNSA. The CDR3 covers 15 residues. V was shortened by 3 bases and J by 0 bases, with 9 bases between the two germline ends.

V usage is TRBV11-2 and J usage is TRBJ1-2, with D perhaps matching TRBD1 (5 bases). The ends were cut back, 5 bases at V and 5 bases at J, with 18 bases in the middle. Germline V gene lookup returns CDR1 SGHAT and CDR2 FQNNGV. The CDR3 runs 15 residues. The DNA for the CDR3 is TGTGCCAGCAGCGCGATATGGGGGGTCGATTATGGCTACACCTTC. Amino acid sequence: CASSAIWGVDYGYTF.

This rearrangement joins TRBV5-4 to TRBJ2-3; D perhaps matches TRBD1 (6 bases). V was clipped by 3 bases and J by 0 bases, with 11 bases between them. The germline V gene encodes CDR1 SGHNT and CDR2 YYREEE (reference sequence). The CDR3 spans 15 residues. CDR3 nucleotides: TGTGCCAGCAGCTCCGGACAGTTTAGCACAGATACGCAGTATTTT. Amino acids: CASSSGQFSTDTQYF.

The CDR3 loop reads CASRPRTGATEAFF. The CDR3 DNA is TGTGCCAGCAGACCTAGGACAGGGGCCACTGAAGCTTTCTTT. The chain has TRBV2 and TRBJ1-1, with 9 bases identical to TRBD1. The CDR3 spans 14 residues. V lost 6 bases, J lost 4 bases, and 6 bases stayed unmatched. Looked up from germline, CDR1 is SNHLY and CDR2 is FYNNEI.

The CDR3 reads CASSPPNRNDRERFF. As DNA, the CDR3 is TGCGCCAGCAGCCCGCCTAACCGGAATGACAGGGAACGGTTCTTC. The chain joins TRBV5-1 to TRBJ2-1, with 7 bases matching TRBD1. CDR3 length equals 15 residues. The V and J ends lost 4 bases and 15 bases, in that order; junction bases with no gene match: 19. Germline CDR1 SGHRS, CDR2 YFSETQ.

The chain carries TRBV10-1 and TRBJ2-5; no clear D gene. The V gene lost 9 bases and the J gene lost 2 bases, with 1 base spanning the gap. The V gene's germline CDR1 is WNHNN and CDR2 SYGVQD (reference sequence). The CDR3 runs 9 residues. CDR3 protein: CARQETQYF. The CDR3 coding sequence is TGCGCCAGGCAAGAGACCCAGTACTTC.

The V and J genes are TRBV5-4 and TRBJ1-6; D is ambiguous. Germline V gene sequence: CDR1 SGHNT, CDR2 YYREEE (reference sequence). There are 15 residues in the CDR3. Deletions cut 8 bases from V and 0 bases from J, with 12 bases between. The CDR3 DNA follows: TGTGCCAGTGGACGGTGGAGCTCCTATAATTCACCCCTCCACTTT. The encoded protein is CASGRWSSYNSPLHF. Supplemented by reference TRBV5-4 and TRBJ1-6, the full variable domain reads ETGVTQSPTHLIKTRGQQVTLRCSSQSGHNTVSWYQQALGQGPQFIFQYYREEENGRGNFPPRFSGLQFPNYSSELNVNALELDDSALYLCASGRWSSYNSPLHFGNGTRLTVT.

This clone was counted only a few times. Different DNA sequences within this sample yield the same CDR3. The chain recombines TRBV30 with TRBJ1-5, with a possible D match to TRBD1 (5 bases). Germline lookup yields CDR1 GTSNPN and CDR2 SVGIG (reference sequence). The CDR3 contains 14 residues. Trimming took off 0 bases at V and 2 bases at J, with 8 bases between the two ends. The CDR3 loop reads CAWSVGGGNQPQHF. The CDR3, as DNA: TGTGCCTGGAGTGTCGGGGGGGGCAATCAGCCCCAGCATTTT. The full variable domain, in which reference TRBV30 and TRBJ1-5 provide the parts outside the CDR3, is SQTIHQWPATLVQPVGSPLSLECTVEGTSNPNLYWYRQAAGRGLQLLFYSVGIGQISSEVPQNLSASRPQDRQFILSSKKLLLSDSGFYLCAWSVGGGNQPQHFGDGTRLSIL.

The gene calls are TRBV5-4 and TRBJ2-2; no clear D gene. V dropped 4 bases and J dropped 0 bases, with 10 bases sitting between them. The CDR3 loop spans 15 amino acids. Germline V gene lookup returns CDR1 SGHNT and CDR2 YYREEE (reference sequence). CDR3 protein: CASSRDASNTGELFF. CDR3 bases: TGTGCCAGCAGCCGAGACGCATCGAACACCGGGGAGCTGTTTTTT.

This chain joins TRBV18 and TRBJ2-7; TRBD2 agrees at 7 bases. The V segment lost 4 bases and the J segment 2 bases; nucleotides outside the gene matches: 11. The germline V gene has CDR1 KGHSH and CDR2 LQKENI. The CDR3 totals 16 residues. This CDR3 is CASSQFGGSQTYEQYF. The CDR3, as DNA: TGTGCCAGCTCACAATTTGGCGGGAGCCAGACCTACGAGCAGTACTTC.

The V and J genes are TRBV4-1 and TRBJ2-1, with TRBD2 matching 9 bases. The CDR3 covers 16 residues. Germline CDR1 reads MGHRA; CDR2 reads YSYEKL. J gave up 5 bases and V 2 bases, and 7 bases lay outside the gene matches. Here the CDR3 reads CASSQPAGGPNNEQFF. Here the CDR3 DNA reads TGCGCCAGCAGCCAACCAGCGGGAGGACCTAACAATGAGCAGTTCTTC.

The CDR3: CASSLVLVAGDNEQYF. As DNA, the CDR3 is TGTGCCAGCAGCTTAGTTTTAGTAGCGGGGGACAACGAGCAGTACTTC. J is TRBJ2-7 and V is TRBV7-6; 9 bases are a match to TRBD2. V shed 1 base and J 5 bases; nucleotides not matched to a gene: 9. The CDR3 loop spans 16 amino acids. Germline CDR1 is SGHVS and CDR2 is FNYEAQ. Variable domain in full (rest from reference TRBV7-6 and TRBJ2-7): GAGVSQSPRYKVTKRGQDVALRCDPISGHVSLYWYRQALGQGPEFLTYFNYEAQQDKSGLPNDRFSAERPEGSISTLTIQRTEQRDSAMYRCASSLVLVAGDNEQYFGPGTRLTVT.

This rearrangement joins TRBV7-2 to TRBJ2-7; 8 bases align to TRBD1. With 5 bases clipped from V and 2 bases from J, the junction kept 5 bases outside the gene matches. The CDR3 has 14 residues. Germline-derived CDR1 and CDR2 are SGHTA and FQGNSA. The CDR3 loop reads CASSPGGTPYEQYF. The CDR3 DNA is TGTGCCAGCAGCCCAGGGGGCACCCCCTACGAGCAGTACTTC. Full variable domain (remainder filled in from reference TRBV7-2 and TRBJ2-7): GAGVSQSPSNKVTEKGKDVELRCDPISGHTALYWYRQSLGQGLEFLIYFQGNSAPDKSGLPSDRFSAERTGGSVSTLTIQRTQQEDSAVYLCASSPGGTPYEQYFGPGTRLTVT.